The following is a TCR beta chain sequence with its context. Seattle-derived patients entered the study during active infection and were followed longitudinally. The source of the sample is a study of blood T cell repertoires in COVID-19. For the study at large: T cells, B-cell-depleted T cells, or PBMCs provided the cDNA or gDNA that served as material.

Authors' methods: Nucleated cell counts were estimated from reference gene primer amplification. The assay was immunoSEQ multiplex PCR, and TCRdb's table has in-frame clones only and misses some. From that table come the V and J calls and clone size; the DNA was used to work out D and trimming. Counted here are approximately 210,000 clones, roughly 94% occurring once; the ten biggest clones make up roughly 0.76%. The TCR originated in a man between 25 and 39 years old with COVID-19, enrolled during active disease. Material for sequencing was peripheral blood.

The CDR3 protein is CASSMVKIGNQPQHF. The CDR3 bases are TGTGCCAGTAGTATGGTCAAAATAGGCAATCAGCCCCAGCATTTT. The chain uses TRBV19 and TRBJ1-5, with D unresolved. Germline V CDR1 and CDR2: LNHDA, SQIVND (reference sequence). This CDR3 spans 15 amino acids. V lost 3 bases and J lost 2, with 11 bases in between.